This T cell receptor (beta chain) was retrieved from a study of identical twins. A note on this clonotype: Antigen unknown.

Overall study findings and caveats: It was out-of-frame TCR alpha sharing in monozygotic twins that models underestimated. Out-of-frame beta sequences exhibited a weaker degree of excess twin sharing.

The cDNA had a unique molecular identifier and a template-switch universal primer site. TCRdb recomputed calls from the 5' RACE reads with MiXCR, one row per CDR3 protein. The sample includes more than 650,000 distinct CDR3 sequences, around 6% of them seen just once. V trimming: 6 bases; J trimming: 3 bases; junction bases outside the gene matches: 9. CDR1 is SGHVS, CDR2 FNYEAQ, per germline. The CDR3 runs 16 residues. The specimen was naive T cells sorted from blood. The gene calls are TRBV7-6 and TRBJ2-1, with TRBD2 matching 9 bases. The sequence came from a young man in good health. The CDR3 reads CASSWGAGGGYNEQFF. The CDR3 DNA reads TGTGCCAGCAGTTGGGGCGCGGGAGGGGGCTACAATGAGCAGTTCTTC.